This T cell receptor beta chain was sequenced in a study of shared clonotypes between healthy human individuals. The protocol was immunoSEQ multiplex PCR, while the TCRdb copy is restricted to in-frame clones and leaves out a portion. The sample carries over 850,000 clones, around 82% recorded once. Comment on this clone: The antigen remains undetermined.

Per germline, CDR1 SGHNT and CDR2 YYREEE (reference sequence). V shed 4 bases, J shed 2 bases, and the junction held 9 bases outside the gene matches. The CDR3 runs 16 residues. Study-wide results and caveats: Clonotypes shared by all four donors outscored non-shared clonotypes in generation probability. Naive subsets, compared against memory subsets, generally had larger estimated richness values.

This receptor was identified in a man aged 18 to 30 in good health. Some clones in this sample may be carry-over from other donors' samples. The chain recombines TRBV5-4 with TRBJ2-1; 7 positions agree with TRBD2. Material for sequencing was memory CD4+ T cells from PBMCs. Subset noted: CD45RA-negative fraction. The CDR3 loop is CASSGGGGTTYNEQFF. The CDR3 nucleotides are TGTGCCAGCAGCGGCGGAGGTGGGACTACCTACAATGAGCAGTTCTTC.